These 10 T cell receptor beta chains were sequenced from one sample in a study of CXCR3-negative and CXCR3-positive naive CD8 T cells. 5' RACE with UMI labels generated the TRB cDNA libraries. For each CDR3 protein, TCRdb gives one entry from its re-call of the 5' RACE reads, without DNA. The sample features around 160,000 distinct CDR3 sequences, with over 0.25% in its top ten. Study outcomes and limitations: Naive CXCR3-positive cells had TRB CDR3s more hydrophobic than those of CXCR3-negative naive cells.

The antigens of these receptors remain unknown. The sequencing input was naive CXCR3+ CD8+ T cells from blood. Stated subset: CD45RO-CCR7+CD27+CD95- naive CD8+ T cells expressing CXCR3 (TNR3+). All receptors derive from a human donor in good health. Some clones in this sample may be carry-over from other donors' samples.

V usage is TRBV15 and J usage is TRBJ2-7; with no DNA, the TCRdb D assignment of TRBD2 cannot be verified. The germline CDR1 and CDR2 sequences are LNHNV and YYDKDF (reference sequence). The length of the CDR3 is 15 residues. CDR3 residues: CATSRERGPGYEQYF.

The CDR3 loop is CAISPAGPSYNEQFF. The rearrangement uses TRBV9 and TRBJ2-1; there is no DNA to check the TCRdb D call of TRBD2. This CDR3 region has 15 residues. The germline CDR1 and CDR2 sequences are SGDLS and YYNGEE. The full variable domain, its missing parts supplied by reference TRBV9 and TRBJ2-1, is DSGVTQTPKHLITATGQRVTLRCSPRSGDLSVYWYQQSLDQGLQFLIQYYNGEERAKGNILERFSAQQFPDLHSELNLSSLELGDSALYFCAISPAGPSYNEQFFGPGTRLTVL.

V is TRBV12-3 or TRBV12-4 and J is TRBJ2-7; TCRdb gives TRBD1 as the D gene, but with no DNA this cannot be confirmed. CDR3 length: 14 residues. CDR3 sequence reads: CASRPRSSSYEQYF.

This chain links TRBV4-2 with TRBJ1-1; TCRdb picks TRBD1, but there is no DNA to check that call. The germline gives CDR1 LGHNA, CDR2 YNFKEQ. The CDR3 has 14 amino acids. The CDR3 sequence: CASSQDPGDSEAFF.

The chain has TRBV15 and TRBJ2-3; absent DNA, TCRdb's TRBD2 call cannot be checked. The CDR3 runs 17 residues. The V gene's germline CDR1 is LNHNV and CDR2 YYDKDF (reference sequence). CDR3 residues: CATSRDYSGGATDTQYF. Full variable domain (rest looked up from reference TRBV15 and TRBJ2-3): DAMVIQNPRYQVTQFGKPVTLSCSQTLNHNVMYWYQQKSSQAPKLLFHYYDKDFNNEADTPDNFQSRRPNTSFCFLDIRSPGLGDTAMYLCATSRDYSGGATDTQYFGPGTRLTVL.

This chain connects TRBV4-1 to TRBJ1-1. The length of the CDR3 is 14 residues. The germline CDR1 and CDR2 sequences are MGHRA and YSYEKL. CDR3 amino acids: CASSQSHQNTEAFF.

J is TRBJ2-3 and V is TRBV29-1; the D call of TRBD1 rests on TCRdb alone, since no DNA is present to check it. This CDR3 region has 16 residues. Germline assignment: CDR1 SQVTM and CDR2 ANQGSEA. The CDR3 here is CSVDRGQGARTDTQYF.

The chain employs TRBV30 and TRBJ2-2. The CDR3 has 15 residues. CDR1 and CDR2 (germline): GTSNPN, SVGIG (reference sequence). CDR3 region: CAWSEVDANTGELFF.

The chain has TRBV28 and TRBJ1-5; no DNA is available, so the TRBD1 call from TCRdb remains unchecked. CDR3 length equals 17 residues. Germline V gives CDR1 MDHEN, CDR2 SYDVKM. The CDR3 region is CASSHNPGQGAQQPQHF.

The CDR3: CASGGLAGEYEQFF. This chain connects TRBV2 to TRBJ2-1; TCRdb returns TRBD2, unconfirmable since there is no DNA. The CDR3 loop spans 14 amino acids. Germline V lookup: CDR1 SNHLY, CDR2 FYNNEI.